Following are 17 T cell receptor beta chains from one sample sequenced in a study of OX40 agonist ivuxolimab in advanced cancers. Data came from immunoSEQ multiplex PCR; TCRdb stores just in-frame clones and leaves some out. Seen here are 80,000 or so clones, 85% observed once, and the top ten hold 1.5% to 2%. The sample here was CD4+ or CD8+ T cells sorted from blood, taken in a trial of the OX40 agonist ivuxolimab. The receptors shown here come from an adult with an advanced solid tumor such as melanoma, head and neck, liver or kidney cancer.

There are a few counts of this clone. Distinct nucleotide sequences in the sample also encode this CDR3. The rearrangement joins TRBV11-1 to TRBJ2-2; 7 bases are shared with TRBD1. CDR1 SGHAT and CDR2 FQDESV come from the germline V gene (reference sequence). The ends lost 5 bases at V and 4 bases at J; junction bases unmatched: 7. CDR3 length: 15 residues. CDR3 region: CASSRNRGGTGELFF. CDR3 in DNA: TGTGCCAGCAGCCGGAACAGGGGTGGCACCGGGGAGCTGTTTTTT. Drawing the rest from reference TRBV11-1 and TRBJ2-2, the complete variable domain is EAEVAQSPRYKITEKSQAVAFWCDPISGHATLYWYRQILGQGPELLVQFQDESVVDDSQLPKDRFSAERLKGVDSTLKIQPAELGDSAMYLCASSRNRGGTGELFFGEGSRLTVL.

This chain links TRBV5-8 with TRBJ2-1; 9 bases are shared with TRBD1. Trimming cost V 7 bases and J 7 bases; bases outside gene matches: 18. Germline CDR1 is SGHTS and CDR2 is YDEGEE. The CDR3 consists of 17 residues. CDR3 region: CASAGGTGTFRGNEQFF. The CDR3 DNA reads as TGTGCCAGCGCTGGGGGGACAGGGACGTTCAGGGGGAATGAGCAGTTCTTC.

In its sample, this clone was seen once. The V gene is TRBV7-9, the J gene TRBJ2-7; D unresolved. Trimming removed 1 base at V and 2 bases at J, with 6 bases between. Germline V gene data show CDR1 as SEHNR and CDR2 as FQNEAQ (reference sequence). This CDR3 has 13 residues. CDR3 coding DNA: TGTGCCAGCAGCTTAGGGTCTCCCTACGAGCAGTACTTC. It translates to CASSLGSPYEQYF.

This clone was detected once. V and J are TRBV5-4 and TRBJ2-7; 7 nucleotides line up with TRBD1. The CDR3 consists of 16 residues. The J segment lost 2 bases and the V segment lost 4 bases, leaving 12 bases of the junction unmatched. Germline values: CDR1 SGHNT, CDR2 YYREEE (reference sequence). CDR3 in DNA: TGTGCCAGCAGCCGGATGAAGGGGGCGACCCCCTACGAGCAGTACTTC. This gives the protein CASSRMKGATPYEQYF.

The V gene is TRBV19, the J gene TRBJ2-1; 11 bases match TRBD1. The germline V gene encodes CDR1 LNHDA and CDR2 SQIVND (reference sequence). Trimming took 5 bases from V and 7 from J; bases not matched to a gene: 13. There are 17 residues in the CDR3. CDR3 DNA: TGTGCCAGTAGTTCCCATCACGGGACAGGGGGTAGGAATGAGCAGTTCTTC. It specifies CASSSHHGTGGRNEQFF.

The CDR3 region has the DNA TGTGCCAGTAGTGCCGGGACAGTGAACACCGGGGAGCTGTTTTTT. Amino acid sequence: CASSAGTVNTGELFF. The chain carries TRBV19 and TRBJ2-2; 7 bases align to TRBD1. The CDR3 is made up of 15 amino acids. Germline V gene lookup returns CDR1 LNHDA and CDR2 SQIVND (reference sequence). Trimming removed 5 bases from V and 1 base from J; junction bases left unmatched: 4.

V usage is TRBV5-6 and J usage is TRBJ1-5; D is undetermined. The CDR3 runs 15 residues. V gave up 3 bases and J gave up 0 bases, with 10 bases separating them. Germline values: CDR1 SGHDT, CDR2 YYEEEE. CDR3 protein: CASSYSSYSNQPQHF. CDR3 nucleotide sequence: TGTGCCAGCAGCTACAGCTCCTATAGCAATCAGCCCCAGCATTTT.

V and J are TRBV2 and TRBJ2-7; D unclear. The CDR3 spans 18 residues. V was pared by 4 bases and J by 5 bases, with 27 bases between. The germline CDR1 and CDR2 sequences are SNHLY and FYNNEI. The CDR3 nucleotides read TGTGCCAGCAGTGCCTCCCTCTTTCCGACAAGTAGCTCTAACGAGCAGTACTTC. This codes for CASSASLFPTSSSNEQYF.

This clone was counted a few times. The chain has TRBV20-1 and TRBJ1-1; 7 bases agree with TRBD1. The CDR3 is made up of 11 amino acids. V dropped 4 bases and J dropped 10; count of bases not matched to a gene: 6. In germline, CDR1 is DFQATT, CDR2 SNEGSKA (reference sequence). CDR3 nucleotides: TGCAGTGCTAACACAGGGGTGGGAGCTTTCTTT. Residues: CSANTGVGAFF.

The chain couples TRBV21-1 to TRBJ2-7; the table's D gene call, TRBD1, was not cross checked with the DNA. TRBV21-1 counts as a pseudogene. The length of the CDR3 is 18 residues. The CDR3 DNA follows: TGTGCCAGCAGCACCAAGGACAGGGGGCGCGCCAGGGTTTACGAGCAGTACTTC. It yields the protein CASSTKDRGRARVYEQYF.

V and J are TRBV28 and TRBJ1-5; D ambiguous. CDR1 is MDHEN, CDR2 SYDVKM, per germline. The CDR3 length is 15 residues. V shed 6 bases and J shed 11 bases, with 23 bases lying between them. CDR3 sequence reads: CASSLLGPKFQAQHF. CDR3 in DNA: TGTGCCAGCAGCCTCCTAGGTCCAAAGTTTCAAGCCCAGCATTTT.

The J gene is TRBJ1-2, the V gene TRBV5-6; TRBD1 agrees at 7 bases. J gave up 12 bases and V 5 bases, and 16 bases lay outside the gene matches. This CDR3 region has 14 residues. Germline CDR1 and CDR2: SGHDT and YYEEEE. The DNA of the CDR3 is TGTGCCAGCAGTCGCCCGGGACAGTCAAGCCGGGACACCTTC. It specifies CASSRPGQSSRDTF.

Written as DNA, the CDR3 is TGTGCCAGTAGTCATAGGCAGGGAGGTCTCCGGGAGCTGTTTTTT. Protein product: CASSHRQGGLRELFF. The chain is built from TRBV19 and TRBJ2-2, with D possibly TRBD2 on 6 matching bases. Trimming stripped 5 bases from V and 9 bases from J, with 19 bases between. CDR1 is LNHDA and CDR2 is SQIVND in the germline V gene (reference sequence). The length of the CDR3 is 15 residues.

CDR3 region: CASSAPAGTDSYEQYF. The CDR3 coding sequence is TGTGCCAGCAGTGCCCCGGCGGGGACCGACTCCTACGAGCAGTACTTC. The chain recombines TRBV28 with TRBJ2-7, with TRBD2 as a possible D gene (6 bases). CDR1 is MDHEN, CDR2 SYDVKM, per germline. The V and J ends lost 5 bases and 0 bases respectively, with 17 bases between them. The CDR3 runs 16 residues.

This clone appeared once. The chain joins TRBV18 to TRBJ2-7; 8 positions agree with TRBD1. The trim removed 4 bases at V and 6 bases at J, leaving 17 bases unmatched. This CDR3 region has 17 residues. CDR1 KGHSH and CDR2 LQKENI come from the germline V gene. The DNA of the CDR3 is TGTGCCAGCTCACGCACCGGGACAGGTATCGGGATTGGCGAGCAGTACTTC. Its translation is CASSRTGTGIGIGEQYF.

The chain carries TRBV18 and TRBJ1-1; D call uncertain. Deletions cut 3 bases from V and 0 bases from J, with 8 bases between. CDR3 length: 14 amino acids. The germline CDR1 and CDR2 sequences are KGHSH and LQKENI. The CDR3 DNA follows: TGTGCCAGCTCACCGTCGGACCTGAACACTGAAGCTTTCTTT. Translating gives CASSPSDLNTEAFF.

This rearrangement joins TRBV6-6 to TRBJ1-5, with D tentatively TRBD1 (6 bases). This CDR3 has 14 amino acids. V was clipped by 6 bases and J by 1 base, with 10 bases between them. The germline V gene encodes CDR1 MNHNY and CDR2 SVGAGI (reference sequence). The CDR3 spells CASSRGRSNQPQHF. In DNA form, the CDR3 reads TGTGCCAGCAGCAGGGGACGGAGCAATCAGCCCCAGCATTTT.